The TCR beta chain under discussion was sequenced for a study of T cell changes during pregnancy in multiple sclerosis (dated by TCRdb to between 2019 and 2020). Broadly, across the study: The study examined how the T cell repertoire changed over the course of pregnancy in women with multiple sclerosis.

The protocol used for the library was the immunoSEQ multiplex PCR assay. Drawn from immuneACCESS, this table holds only the in-frame rearrangements with V and J called that TCRdb kept. Clones are partly lost; checked studies trace under half to an unresolved V gene and leave the rest unexplained. Across this sample there are tens of thousands of clones, with over 90% seen only once. The top ten constitute approximately 0.41% of the sample. As to this clone: No cognate antigen has been identified for it. Base qualities are not at hand, and no much larger clone is one base apart.

CDR1 is given as MNHEY and CDR2 as SVGAGI, both from the germline V gene. The germline ends are 12 bases apart after V is trimmed by 6 bases and J by 4 bases. CDR3 length: 13 amino acids, cysteine to phenylalanine. This entry keeps only the CDR3 DNA: 39 bases, framed from base 1. The V and J genes are TRBV6-5 and TRBJ2-5; D gene: possibly TRBD2, on 6 matching bases. The material sequenced was CD4+ T cells from peripheral blood mononuclear cells, taken in the third trimester of pregnancy. This clonotype was sampled from a female donor in good health, enrolled as a control in a pregnancy study. The CDR3 sequence is CASRTGLPETQYF. The nucleotides are TGTGCCAGCAGAACGGGACTGCCAGAGACCCAGTACTTC.